This T cell receptor (beta chain) was found in a study of breast tumors, draining lymph nodes, adjacent tissues. Study-wide findings and caveats: Tumor T cell lymph node origin was a supported hypothesis, not proven. Most tumor T cells seemingly derive from lymph node, then expand in tumor. Tumor repertoires ranked between lymph nodes and nontumor tissue in diversity, with V and J gene preferences. Compared with basal-like, luminal-like tumors shared significantly more repertoire with nontumor tissue.

This clonotype was detected many times. The antigen remains unidentified. TCRdb used MiXCR to reprocess the multiplex PCR reads, holding one entry per CDR3 protein. The table records over 150,000 distinct CDR3 sequences, approximately 33% of them present only once. The lymph nodes were axillary draining lymph nodes from breast cancer patients. With 6 bases removed from V and 6 bases from J, the gap between germline ends came to 9 bases. The germline CDR1 and CDR2 sequences are SGDLS and YYNGEE. The CDR3 length is 12 residues. The genes are TRBV9 and TRBJ2-2, with D unresolved. Sequences were obtained from axillary lymph node tissue. The receptor was isolated from a female donor with breast cancer. Some clones in this sample may be carry-over from other donors' samples. The CDR3 is CASTRNPGELFF. CDR3 bases: TGTGCCAGCACCCGCAATCCCGGGGAGCTGTTTTTT.